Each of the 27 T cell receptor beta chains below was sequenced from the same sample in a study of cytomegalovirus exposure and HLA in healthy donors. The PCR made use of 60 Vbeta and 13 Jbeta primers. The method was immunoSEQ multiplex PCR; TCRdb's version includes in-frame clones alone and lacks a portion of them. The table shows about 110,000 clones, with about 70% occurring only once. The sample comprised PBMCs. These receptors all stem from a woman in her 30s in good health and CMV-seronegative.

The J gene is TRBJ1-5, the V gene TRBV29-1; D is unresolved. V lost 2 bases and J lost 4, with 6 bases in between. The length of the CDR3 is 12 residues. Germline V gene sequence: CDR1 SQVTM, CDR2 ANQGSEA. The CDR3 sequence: CSVERGNQPQHF. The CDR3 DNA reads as TGCAGCGTTGAAAGAGGGAATCAGCCCCAGCATTTT. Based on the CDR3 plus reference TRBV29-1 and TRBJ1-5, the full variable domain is SAVISQKPSRDICQRGTSLTIQCQVDSQVTMMFWYRQQPGQSLTLIATANQGSEATYESGFVIDKFPISRPNLTFSTLTVSNMSPEDSSIYLCSVERGNQPQHFGDGTRLSIL.

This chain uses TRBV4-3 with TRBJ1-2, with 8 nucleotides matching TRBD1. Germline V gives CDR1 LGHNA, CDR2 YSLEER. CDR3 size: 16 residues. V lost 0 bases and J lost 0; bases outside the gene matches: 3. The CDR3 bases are TGCGCCAGCAGCCAAGACGACAGGGGAGCTAACTATGGCTACACCTTC. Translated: CASSQDDRGANYGYTF.

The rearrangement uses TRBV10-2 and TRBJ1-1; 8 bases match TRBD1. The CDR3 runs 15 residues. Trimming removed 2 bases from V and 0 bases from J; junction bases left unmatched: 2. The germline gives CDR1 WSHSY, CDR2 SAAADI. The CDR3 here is CASSENRGMNTEAFF. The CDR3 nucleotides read TGCGCCAGCAGTGAGAACAGGGGGATGAACACTGAAGCTTTCTTT.

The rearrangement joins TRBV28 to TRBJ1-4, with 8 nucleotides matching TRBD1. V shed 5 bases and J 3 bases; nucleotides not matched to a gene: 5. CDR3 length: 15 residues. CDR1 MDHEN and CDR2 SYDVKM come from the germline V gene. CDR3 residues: CASSPTGGANEKLFF. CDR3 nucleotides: TGTGCCAGCAGTCCAACAGGGGGTGCTAATGAAAAACTGTTTTTT.

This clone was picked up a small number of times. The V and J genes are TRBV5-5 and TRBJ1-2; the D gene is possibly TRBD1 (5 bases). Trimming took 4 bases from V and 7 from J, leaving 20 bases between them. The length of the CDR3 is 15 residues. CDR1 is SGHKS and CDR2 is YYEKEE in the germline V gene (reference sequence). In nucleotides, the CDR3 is TGTGCCAGCAGCCCCTCCTGGACGGCGCAGGGTGGCTACACCTTC. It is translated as CASSPSWTAQGGYTF.

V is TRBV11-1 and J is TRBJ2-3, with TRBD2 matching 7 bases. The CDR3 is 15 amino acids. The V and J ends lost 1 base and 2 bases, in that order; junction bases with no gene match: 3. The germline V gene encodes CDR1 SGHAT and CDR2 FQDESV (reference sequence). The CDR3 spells CASSLVAGDTDTQYF. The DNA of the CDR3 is TGTGCCAGCAGCTTAGTTGCGGGGGACACAGATACGCAGTATTTT.

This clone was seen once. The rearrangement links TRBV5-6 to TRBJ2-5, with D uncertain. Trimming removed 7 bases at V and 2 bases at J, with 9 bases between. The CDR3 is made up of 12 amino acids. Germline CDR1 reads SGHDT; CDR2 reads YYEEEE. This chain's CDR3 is CASLRQQETQYF. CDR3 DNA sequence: TGTGCCAGCCTTCGACAACAAGAGACCCAGTACTTC. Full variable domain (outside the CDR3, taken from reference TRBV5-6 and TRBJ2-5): DAGVTQSPTHLIKTRGQQVTLRCSPKSGHDTVSWYQQALGQGPQFIFQYYEEEERQRGNFPDRFSGHQFPNYSSELNVNALLLGDSALYLCASLRQQETQYFGPGTRLLVL.

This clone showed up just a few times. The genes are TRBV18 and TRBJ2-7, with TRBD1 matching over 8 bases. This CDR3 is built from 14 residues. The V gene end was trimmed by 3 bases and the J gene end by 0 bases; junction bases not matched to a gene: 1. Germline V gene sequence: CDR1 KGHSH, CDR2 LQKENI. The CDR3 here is CASSPDRASYEQYF. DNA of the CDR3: TGTGCCAGCTCACCGGACAGGGCCTCCTACGAGCAGTACTTC.

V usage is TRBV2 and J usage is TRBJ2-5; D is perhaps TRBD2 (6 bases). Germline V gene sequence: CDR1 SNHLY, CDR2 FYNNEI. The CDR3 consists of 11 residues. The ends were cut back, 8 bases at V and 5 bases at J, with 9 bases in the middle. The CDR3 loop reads CASRGWETQYF. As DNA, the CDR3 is TGTGCCAGCCGGGGGTGGGAGACCCAGTACTTC.

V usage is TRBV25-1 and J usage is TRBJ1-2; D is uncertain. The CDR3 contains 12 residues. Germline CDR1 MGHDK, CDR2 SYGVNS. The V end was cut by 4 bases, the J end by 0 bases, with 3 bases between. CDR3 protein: CASSVANYGYTF. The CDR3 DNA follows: TGTGCCAGCAGTGTAGCTAACTATGGCTACACCTTC.

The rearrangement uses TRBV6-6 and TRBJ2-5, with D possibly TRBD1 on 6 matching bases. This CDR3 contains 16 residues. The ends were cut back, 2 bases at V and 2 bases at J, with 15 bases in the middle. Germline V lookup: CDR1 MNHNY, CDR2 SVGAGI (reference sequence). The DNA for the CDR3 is TGTGCCAGCAGTTACGAGGGTGGGACATTGCAAGAGACCCAGTACTTC. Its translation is CASSYEGGTLQETQYF.

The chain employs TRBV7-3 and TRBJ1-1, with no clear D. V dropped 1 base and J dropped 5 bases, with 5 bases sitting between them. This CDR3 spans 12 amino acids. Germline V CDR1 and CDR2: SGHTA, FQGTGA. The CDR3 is CASSLRRTEAFF. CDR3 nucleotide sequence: TGTGCCAGCAGCTTAAGGAGGACTGAAGCTTTCTTT.

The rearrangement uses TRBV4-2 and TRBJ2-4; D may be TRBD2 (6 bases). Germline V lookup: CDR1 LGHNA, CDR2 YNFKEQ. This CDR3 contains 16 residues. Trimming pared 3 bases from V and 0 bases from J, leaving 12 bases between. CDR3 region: CASSHLRDLAKNIQYF. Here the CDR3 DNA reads TGTGCCAGCAGCCATTTGCGGGATCTAGCCAAAAACATTCAGTACTTC.

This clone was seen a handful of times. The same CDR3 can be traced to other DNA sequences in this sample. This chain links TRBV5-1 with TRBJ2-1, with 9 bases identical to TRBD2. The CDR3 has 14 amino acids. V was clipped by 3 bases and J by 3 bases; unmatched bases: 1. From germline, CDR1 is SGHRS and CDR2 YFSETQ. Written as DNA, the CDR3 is TGCGCCAGCAGCTCAGCGGGGGGCTACAATGAGCAGTTCTTC. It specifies CASSSAGGYNEQFF.

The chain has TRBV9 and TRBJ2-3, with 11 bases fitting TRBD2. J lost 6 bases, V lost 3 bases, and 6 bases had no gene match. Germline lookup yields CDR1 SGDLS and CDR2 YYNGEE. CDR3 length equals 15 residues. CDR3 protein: CASSATLAGEDTQYF. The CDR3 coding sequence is TGTGCCAGCAGCGCGACACTAGCGGGAGAGGATACGCAGTATTTT. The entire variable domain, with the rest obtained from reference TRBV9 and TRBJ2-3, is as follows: DSGVTQTPKHLITATGQRVTLRCSPRSGDLSVYWYQQSLDQGLQFLIQYYNGEERAKGNILERFSAQQFPDLHSELNLSSLELGDSALYFCASSATLAGEDTQYFGPGTRLTVL.

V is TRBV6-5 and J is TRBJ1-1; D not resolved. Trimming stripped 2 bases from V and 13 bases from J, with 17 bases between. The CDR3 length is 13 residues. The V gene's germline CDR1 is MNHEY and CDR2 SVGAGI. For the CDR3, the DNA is TGTGCCAGCAGTTACGCCGCGGAGAGTGGAGTTTTCTTT. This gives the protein CASSYAAESGVFF.

CDR3 bases: TGTGCCAGCAGTCCCTCCCGACACGCCACTGAAGCTTTCTTT. The encoded protein is CASSPSRHATEAFF. The chain is built from TRBV28 and TRBJ1-1; no reliable D call. V was clipped by 5 bases and J by 4 bases, with 14 bases between them. Germline CDR1 and CDR2: MDHEN and SYDVKM. This CDR3 has 14 residues.

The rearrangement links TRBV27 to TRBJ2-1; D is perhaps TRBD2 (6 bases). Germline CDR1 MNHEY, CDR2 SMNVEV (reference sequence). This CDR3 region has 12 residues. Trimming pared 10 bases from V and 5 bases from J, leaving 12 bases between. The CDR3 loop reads CATTGLNNEQFF. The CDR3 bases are TGTGCCACTACGGGACTCAACAATGAGCAGTTCTTC.

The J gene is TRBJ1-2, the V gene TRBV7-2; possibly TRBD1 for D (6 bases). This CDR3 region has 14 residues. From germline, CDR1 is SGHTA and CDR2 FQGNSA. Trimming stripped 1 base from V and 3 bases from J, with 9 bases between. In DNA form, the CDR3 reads TGTGCCAGCAGCTTAGTCTGGACAGACTATGGCTACACCTTC. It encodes CASSLVWTDYGYTF.

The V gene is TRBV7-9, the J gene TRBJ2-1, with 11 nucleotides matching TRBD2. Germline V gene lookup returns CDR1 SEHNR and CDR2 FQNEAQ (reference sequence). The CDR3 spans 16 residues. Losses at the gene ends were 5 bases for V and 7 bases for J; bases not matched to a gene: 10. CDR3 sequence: CASSLPTSGGGNEQFF. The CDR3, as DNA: TGTGCCAGCAGCCTCCCAACTAGCGGGGGTGGTAATGAGCAGTTCTTC. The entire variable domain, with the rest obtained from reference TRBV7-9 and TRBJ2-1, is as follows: DTGVSQNPRHKITKRGQNVTFRCDPISEHNRLYWYRQTLGQGPEFLTYFQNEAQLEKSRLLSDRFSAERPKGSFSTLEIQRTEQGDSAMYLCASSLPTSGGGNEQFFGPGTRLTVL.

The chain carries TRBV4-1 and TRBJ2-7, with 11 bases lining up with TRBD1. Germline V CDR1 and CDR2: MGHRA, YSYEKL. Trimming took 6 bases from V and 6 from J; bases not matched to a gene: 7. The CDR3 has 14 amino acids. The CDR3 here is CASSIGTGGGEQYF. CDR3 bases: TGCGCCAGCAGTATAGGGACAGGGGGTGGCGAGCAGTACTTC.

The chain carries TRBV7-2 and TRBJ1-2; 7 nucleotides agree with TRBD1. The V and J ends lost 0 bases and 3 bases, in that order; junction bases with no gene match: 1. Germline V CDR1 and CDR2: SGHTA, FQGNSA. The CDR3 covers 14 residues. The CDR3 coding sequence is TGTGCCAGCAGCTTAGCGCAGGGGGACTATGGCTACACCTTC. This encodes CASSLAQGDYGYTF. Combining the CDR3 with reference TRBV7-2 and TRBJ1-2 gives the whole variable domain GAGVSQSPSNKVTEKGKDVELRCDPISGHTALYWYRQSLGQGLEFLIYFQGNSAPDKSGLPSDRFSAERTGGSVSTLTIQRTQQEDSAVYLCASSLAQGDYGYTFGSGTRLTVV.

The CDR3 DNA reads as TGTGCCAGTAATGAGGCTGAAAAACTGTTTTTT. Encoded protein: CASNEAEKLFF. The chain links TRBV19 to TRBJ1-4; D call uncertain. Germline loops: CDR1 LNHDA, CDR2 SQIVND (reference sequence). Trimming pared 7 bases from V and 7 bases from J, leaving 7 bases between. The CDR3 spans 11 residues. The full variable domain, in which reference TRBV19 and TRBJ1-4 provide the parts outside the CDR3, is DGGITQSPKYLFRKEGQNVTLSCEQNLNHDAMYWYRQDPGQGLRLIYYSQIVNDFQKGDIAEGYSVSREKKESFPLTVTSAQKNPTAFYLCASNEAEKLFFGSGTQLSVL.

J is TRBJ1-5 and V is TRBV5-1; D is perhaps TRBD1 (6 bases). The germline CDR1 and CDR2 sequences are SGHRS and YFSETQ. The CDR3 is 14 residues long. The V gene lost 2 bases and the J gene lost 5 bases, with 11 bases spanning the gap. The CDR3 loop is CASSFGGTDQPQHF. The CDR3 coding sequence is TGCGCCAGCAGCTTTGGGGGCACAGATCAGCCCCAGCATTTT.

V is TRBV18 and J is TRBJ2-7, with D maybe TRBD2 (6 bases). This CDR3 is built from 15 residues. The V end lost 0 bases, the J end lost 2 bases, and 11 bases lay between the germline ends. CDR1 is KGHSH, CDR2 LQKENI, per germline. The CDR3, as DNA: TGTGCCAGCTCACCACCGGGGGGAGCCCCCTACGAGCAGTACTTC. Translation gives CASSPPGGAPYEQYF.

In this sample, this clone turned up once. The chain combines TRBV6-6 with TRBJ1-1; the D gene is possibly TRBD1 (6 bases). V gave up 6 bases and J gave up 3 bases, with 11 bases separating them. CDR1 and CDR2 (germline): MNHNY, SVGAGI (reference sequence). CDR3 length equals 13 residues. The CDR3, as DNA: TGTGCCAGCAGCAGGGGAGTTGACACTGAAGCTTTCTTT. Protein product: CASSRGVDTEAFF.

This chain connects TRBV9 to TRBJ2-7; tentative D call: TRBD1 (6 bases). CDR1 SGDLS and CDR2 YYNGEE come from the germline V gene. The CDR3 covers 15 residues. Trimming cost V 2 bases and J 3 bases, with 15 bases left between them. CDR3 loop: CASSVADSLSYEQYF. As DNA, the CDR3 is TGTGCCAGCAGCGTCGCGGACAGCCTTAGCTACGAGCAGTACTTC.